The 23 T cell receptor beta chains below were found in one sample sequenced in a study of T cell responses to AZD1222 COVID-19 vaccine. Method: immunoSEQ multiplex PCR; TCRdb's copy keeps in-frame clones and lacks some. The sample holds around 70,000 clones; approximately 90% are singletons and the top ten take roughly 1.2%. The sequences come from peripheral blood, collected 28 days after the second AZD1222 dose. The receptors here all came from an adult who received the AZD1222 COVID-19 vaccine.

The chain carries TRBV18 and TRBJ2-2; the match to TRBD1 covers 7 bases. V was clipped by 3 bases and J by 5 bases; unmatched bases: 12. The germline CDR1 and CDR2 sequences are KGHSH and LQKENI. This CDR3 spans 17 amino acids. The CDR3 DNA reads TGTGCCAGCTCACCGTCAAGGACAGGCCTTGATACCGGGGAGCTGTTTTTT. Encoded protein: CASSPSRTGLDTGELFF.

The J gene is TRBJ1-5, the V gene TRBV7-2, with D unresolved. The ends were cut back, 2 bases at V and 1 base at J, with 15 bases in the middle. Germline V CDR1 and CDR2: SGHTA, FQGNSA. This CDR3 is 17 amino acids long. CDR3 region: CASSLSPPGESNQPQHF. The CDR3 DNA reads TGTGCCAGCAGCTTAAGTCCCCCCGGTGAGAGCAATCAGCCCCAGCATTTT.

The chain combines TRBV5-1 with TRBJ2-3, with TRBD1 identical over 8 bases. The CDR3 has 15 residues. Losses at the gene ends were 6 bases for V and 4 bases for J; bases not matched to a gene: 10. Germline lookup yields CDR1 SGHRS and CDR2 YFSETQ. The CDR3 protein is CASTVTGQDADTQYF. DNA of the CDR3: TGCGCCAGCACCGTAACGGGACAGGACGCAGATACGCAGTATTTT.

This clone has just one count. The junction differs from germline at one of its ends, possibly a read error. V gene TRBV6-5 combines with J gene TRBJ1-1; D is undetermined. This CDR3 is 15 amino acids long. The germline V gene has CDR1 MNHEY and CDR2 SVGAGI. The CDR3 is CATSRRPFDGTEAFF. The CDR3 nucleotides are TGTGCCACCAGTAGGAGACCCTTCGATGGCACTGAAGCTTTCTTT.

V and J are TRBV19 and TRBJ1-1, with 10 bases fitting TRBD1. The CDR3 sequence is 15 residues long. Trimming at V came to 4 bases and at J to 1 base, leaving 3 bases not matched to a gene. In germline, CDR1 is LNHDA, CDR2 SQIVND (reference sequence). CDR3 sequence reads: CASSTRTGGNTEAFF. CDR3 nucleotide sequence: TGTGCCAGTAGTACCCGGACAGGGGGGAACACTGAAGCTTTCTTT.

V and J are TRBV6-6 and TRBJ1-1, with D unresolved. Trimming took 4 bases from V and 0 from J, leaving 9 bases between them. This CDR3 contains 14 residues. Germline V CDR1 and CDR2: MNHNY, SVGAGI (reference sequence). The CDR3 protein is CASSSSRMNTEAFF. CDR3 bases: TGTGCCAGCAGTTCCTCAAGGATGAACACTGAAGCTTTCTTT.

This sequence joins TRBV9 and TRBJ1-1, with 7 bases that match TRBD1. The CDR3 extends over 14 amino acids. Looked up from germline, CDR1 is SGDLS and CDR2 is YYNGEE. V shed 4 bases and J 4 bases; nucleotides not matched to a gene: 7. CDR3 nucleotides: TGTGCCAGCAGCCCGCAGACAGGGAGCACTGAAGCTTTCTTT. Encoded protein: CASSPQTGSTEAFF.

The chain joins TRBV18 to TRBJ2-1; TRBD2 aligns across 10 bases. Germline lookup yields CDR1 KGHSH and CDR2 LQKENI. This CDR3 region has 16 residues. Germline trimming cut 0 bases from V and 6 bases from J; bases unmatched to any gene: 5. The CDR3 spells CASSPPSVAGGNEQFF. The CDR3 DNA reads as TGTGCCAGCTCACCACCCTCGGTAGCGGGAGGCAATGAGCAGTTCTTC.

The chain couples TRBV2 to TRBJ2-2; D not resolved. The CDR3 has 14 amino acids. V was trimmed by 5 bases and J by 5 bases, leaving 12 bases between them. Germline CDR1 reads SNHLY; CDR2 reads FYNNEI. The DNA for the CDR3 is TGTGCCAGCAGTCGAGGATTGCGGACCGGGGAGCTGTTTTTT. This encodes CASSRGLRTGELFF.

This clone was recorded a few times. The chain links TRBV5-5 to TRBJ2-3, with a tentative D call TRBD2 (6 bases). Germline CDR1 and CDR2: SGHKS and YYEKEE (reference sequence). Trimming left V 1 base short and J 1 base short, with 13 bases between. CDR3 length: 16 amino acids. The CDR3 protein is CASSLLEGGGTDTQYF. The CDR3 DNA reads TGTGCCAGCAGCTTGTTAGAGGGAGGTGGCACAGATACGCAGTATTTT.

The rearrangement joins TRBV15 to TRBJ2-1; 12 nucleotides line up with TRBD2. The CDR3 has 17 residues. Germline V gene data show CDR1 as LNHNV and CDR2 as YYDKDF (reference sequence). Trimming took 0 bases from V and 7 from J; bases not matched to a gene: 7. CDR3 coding DNA: TGTGCCACCAGCAGAGATCGCCTAGCGGGAGGGCAAAATGAGCAGTTCTTC. This encodes CATSRDRLAGGQNEQFF.

As concerns this clone: In the same sample, other DNA sequences code for this CDR3. This chain links TRBV3-1 (or the pseudogene TRBV3-2) with TRBJ1-1; D call uncertain. Between the trimmed V and J ends, which lost 1 base and 2 bases, there was a span of 2 bases. CDR3 length: 12 amino acids. Germline-derived CDR1 and CDR2 are LGHDT and YNNKEL (reference sequence). Here the CDR3 reads CASSQVNTEAFF. As DNA, the CDR3 is TGTGCCAGCAGCCAAGTCAACACTGAAGCTTTCTTT.

The chain is built from TRBV10-3 and TRBJ2-2; D uncertain. The V gene's germline CDR1 is ENHRY and CDR2 SYGVKD. The V gene lost 4 bases and the J gene lost 2 bases, with 8 bases spanning the gap. The CDR3 consists of 14 residues. This CDR3 reads CAISAPVNTGELFF. CDR3 coding DNA: TGTGCCATCAGTGCCCCGGTCAACACCGGGGAGCTGTTTTTT.

The chain employs TRBV5-1 and TRBJ2-1; 8 bases map to TRBD1. Germline V gene sequence: CDR1 SGHRS, CDR2 YFSETQ. The CDR3 runs to 15 residues. V was pared by 0 bases and J by 8 bases, with 7 bases of the junction left unmatched. The CDR3 coding sequence is TGCGCCAGCAGCTTGGGTCCTGACAGGGGCTATGAGCAGTTCTTC. Protein sequence: CASSLGPDRGYEQFF.

The chain employs TRBV12-5 and TRBJ1-2; D gene uncertain. This CDR3 is 12 amino acids long. From germline, CDR1 is LGHNT and CDR2 FRNRAP. V was clipped by 6 bases and J by 9 bases, with 14 bases between them. The CDR3 spells CASGHFDRSYTF. For the CDR3, the DNA is TGTGCTAGTGGCCATTTTGACCGGAGCTACACCTTC.

The J gene is TRBJ1-2, the V gene TRBV7-2; D ambiguous. Germline CDR1 is SGHTA and CDR2 is FQGNSA. The CDR3 covers 14 residues. The V and J ends lost 4 bases and 6 bases respectively, with 15 bases between them. In nucleotides, the CDR3 is TGTGCCAGCAGCTCCGGACCGGCCGTAGATGGCTACACCTTC. It encodes CASSSGPAVDGYTF.

The CDR3 DNA sequence: TGCAGCGTTGACGGACAGGGGCCAAACATTCAGTACTTC. Protein product: CSVDGQGPNIQYF. The chain carries TRBV29-1 and TRBJ2-4, with 9 bases fitting TRBD1. V lost 3 bases to trimming and J lost 6 bases; unmatched junction nucleotides: 3. The CDR3 length is 13 residues. In germline, CDR1 is SQVTM, CDR2 ANQGSEA.

This clone was detected once. This chain uses TRBV30 with TRBJ1-2, with TRBD1 as a possible D gene (6 bases). V was shortened by 4 bases and J by 4 bases, with 16 bases between the two germline ends. The CDR3 runs to 14 residues. The V gene's germline CDR1 is GTSNPN and CDR2 SVGIG (reference sequence). Here the CDR3 reads CAWISGAHPYGYTF. The DNA for the CDR3 is TGTGCCTGGATCTCAGGGGCCCACCCCTATGGCTACACCTTC.

V is TRBV2 and J is TRBJ1-6, with 8 bases that match TRBD1. Germline trimming cut 7 bases from V and 7 bases from J; bases unmatched to any gene: 12. CDR1 and CDR2 from the germline V gene are SNHLY and FYNNEI. The CDR3 sequence is 16 residues long. In DNA, the CDR3 is TGTGCCAGCACCCCACTCCGGACAGGGCAAAATTCACCCCTCCACTTT. Its translation is CASTPLRTGQNSPLHF. Drawing the rest from reference TRBV2 and TRBJ1-6, the complete variable domain is EPEVTQTPSHQVTQMGQEVILRCVPISNHLYFYWYRQILGQKVEFLVSFYNNEISEKSEIFDDQFSVERPDGSNFTLKIRSTKLEDSAMYFCASTPLRTGQNSPLHFGNGTRLTVT.

The J gene is TRBJ2-7, the V gene TRBV3-1 (or the pseudogene TRBV3-2); 13 bases align to TRBD2. The CDR3 spans 14 residues. Germline CDR1 is LGHDT and CDR2 is YNNKEL (reference sequence). Trimming removed 4 bases from V and 3 bases from J; junction bases left unmatched: 0. CDR3 bases: TGTGCCAGCAGCCGGACTAGCGGGAGCTACGAGCAGTACTTC. Translating gives CASSRTSGSYEQYF.

This sequence joins TRBV4-3 and TRBJ2-3; D unclear. Germline assignment: CDR1 LGHNA and CDR2 YSLEER. The CDR3 has 16 amino acids. Trimming removed 0 bases from V and 4 bases from J, with 14 bases in between. The CDR3 here is CASSQDEAMTADTQYF. CDR3 in DNA: TGCGCCAGCAGCCAAGATGAGGCTATGACGGCAGATACGCAGTATTTT.

The chain uses TRBV30 and TRBJ1-5; possibly TRBD1 for D (6 bases). This CDR3 is built from 16 residues. Between the trimmed V and J ends, which lost 4 bases and 0 bases, there was a span of 16 bases. CDR1 GTSNPN and CDR2 SVGIG come from the germline V gene (reference sequence). Written as DNA, the CDR3 is TGTGCCTGGACCCCCTTCCAGGGGTATAGCAATCAGCCCCAGCATTTT. Protein sequence: CAWTPFQGYSNQPQHF.

The rearrangement uses TRBV6-1 and TRBJ1-1, with TRBD1 as a possible D gene (6 bases). This CDR3 contains 19 residues. Trimming took off 4 bases at V and 5 bases at J, with 29 bases between the two ends. Germline V gene lookup returns CDR1 MNHNS and CDR2 SASEGT. The CDR3 bases are TGTGCCAGCAGTGCCATTTGGGGCTTAGACCGGGACACTTCGACTGAAGCTTTCTTT. It specifies CASSAIWGLDRDTSTEAFF.